Below, 4 T cell receptor beta chains from the same sample are listed, as sequenced in a study of blood T cells in healthy people across ages. A second PCR of about 7 to 12 cycles used a sample-barcoded 5' primer and a J-beta primer mix. Using its own MiXCR run on the 5' RACE reads, TCRdb lists one record per CDR3 protein. In the table there are around 850,000 distinct CDR3 sequences, about 34% of which are singletons. Material: blood. These TCRs come from a man between 18 and 29 years old in good health.

The V gene is TRBV20-1, the J gene TRBJ2-7, with 10 bases fitting TRBD1. Looked up from germline, CDR1 is DFQATT and CDR2 is SNEGSKA (reference sequence). The CDR3 runs 16 residues. Germline trimming cut 3 bases from V and 9 bases from J; bases unmatched to any gene: 17. CDR3 in DNA: TGCAGTGCTAGTGGCCACCGGGACAGGGGAGTGTATCGGCAGTACTTC. Amino acids: CSASGHRDRGVYRQYF.

The J gene is TRBJ1-1, the V gene TRBV9; no clear D gene. Germline V gene sequence: CDR1 SGDLS, CDR2 YYNGEE. The CDR3 length is 13 residues. The V and J ends lost 0 bases and 3 bases respectively, with 6 bases between them. CDR3 sequence reads: CASSVDVDTEAFF. CDR3 DNA: TGTGCCAGCAGCGTAGACGTCGACACTGAAGCTTTCTTT.

This clonotype was detected once. CDR3 loop: CSARRTNSYEQYF. CDR3 nucleotides: TGCAGTGCTAGGAGAACTAACTCCTACGAGCAGTACTTC. J is TRBJ2-7 and V is TRBV20-1; D not resolved. The CDR3 runs to 13 residues. The V end was cut by 3 bases, the J end by 0 bases, with 9 bases between. In germline, CDR1 is DFQATT, CDR2 SNEGSKA (reference sequence).

The rearrangement links TRBV7-2 to TRBJ1-1, with 7 bases aligning to TRBD1. This CDR3 has 15 residues. Trimming at V came to 5 bases and at J to 0 bases, leaving 6 bases not matched to a gene. Looked up from germline, CDR1 is SGHTA and CDR2 is FQGNSA. The CDR3 is CASSRQGMLNTEAFF. The CDR3 DNA follows: TGTGCCAGCAGCAGACAGGGAATGCTGAACACTGAAGCTTTCTTT.